This is a list of T cell receptor beta chains from one sample in a study of monozygotic twins with inflammatory bowel disease. TCRdb processed the 5' RACE reads again and assigns one entry to each CDR3 protein, with no DNA. Here the sample table reports about 380,000 distinct CDR3 sequences. Sequencing was carried out using blood. The receptors originated from a human donor with ulcerative colitis or Crohn's disease, or a healthy co-twin of an affected twin (not recorded which). CDR3s include the opening cysteine and the closing phenylalanine or tryptophan. Fields, in order: V gene, J gene, CDR3 protein.

v_call: TRBV6-5
j_call: TRBJ2-1
cdr3_aa: CASSYSRAPYNEQFF

v_call: TRBV7-9
j_call: TRBJ2-7
cdr3_aa: CATLGQGLEQYF

v_call: TRBV30
j_call: TRBJ1-2
cdr3_aa: CAWSIWGVSSISDGYTF

v_call: TRBV9
j_call: TRBJ2-3
cdr3_aa: CASSVGSGGPADTQYF

v_call: TRBV7-2
j_call: TRBJ1-2
cdr3_aa: CASSLPVALGTGGGYTF

v_call: TRBV7-9
j_call: TRBJ2-1
cdr3_aa: CASSSPGQGSYNEQFF

v_call: TRBV5-4
j_call: TRBJ2-5
cdr3_aa: CASSFARNPQETQYF

v_call: TRBV12-3/TRBV12-4
j_call: TRBJ2-5
cdr3_aa: CASSPFAGGETQYF

v_call: TRBV12-3/TRBV12-4
j_call: TRBJ2-1
cdr3_aa: CASSPPPLYNEQFF

v_call: TRBV18
j_call: TRBJ1-1
cdr3_aa: CASSPGPEAFF

v_call: TRBV7-2
j_call: TRBJ1-3
cdr3_aa: CASSPDTVPTIYF

v_call: TRBV12-3/TRBV12-4
j_call: TRBJ1-3
cdr3_aa: CASSRTSGNTIYF

v_call: TRBV5-5
j_call: TRBJ2-7
cdr3_aa: CASSPPGLAGESSYEQYF

v_call: TRBV4-1
j_call: TRBJ2-2
cdr3_aa: CASSYNAGTGWVGELFF

v_call: TRBV5-1
j_call: TRBJ2-1
cdr3_aa: CASSLGQGEWQFF

v_call: TRBV18
j_call: TRBJ2-7
cdr3_aa: CASSPSPGSYSYEQYF

v_call: TRBV6-1
j_call: TRBJ2-7
cdr3_aa: CASSPSRGTGEYEQYF

v_call: TRBV5-1
j_call: TRBJ2-2
cdr3_aa: CASSLVQGTGELFF

v_call: TRBV12-3/TRBV12-4
j_call: TRBJ1-2
cdr3_aa: CASRDDRGSYGYTF

v_call: TRBV5-1
j_call: TRBJ2-5
cdr3_aa: CASLGDRDWETQYF

v_call: TRBV29-1
j_call: TRBJ2-5
cdr3_aa: CGVAGAQETQYF

v_call: TRBV5-1
j_call: TRBJ2-3
cdr3_aa: CASSLEEDTQYF

v_call: TRBV6-5
j_call: TRBJ2-1
cdr3_aa: CASSDSTSGVYNEQFF

v_call: TRBV7-2
j_call: TRBJ2-1
cdr3_aa: CASSLTSGYYNEQFF

v_call: TRBV5-1
j_call: TRBJ2-3
cdr3_aa: CASMLPGGDADTQYF

v_call: TRBV6-6
j_call: TRBJ2-7
cdr3_aa: CASSYSPDEQYF

v_call: TRBV29-1
j_call: TRBJ2-5
cdr3_aa: CSVGNGQGAYETQYF

v_call: TRBV4-3
j_call: TRBJ1-1
cdr3_aa: CASSPSPTGGEDTEAFF

v_call: TRBV7-9
j_call: TRBJ2-7
cdr3_aa: CASSFWTAYEQYF

v_call: TRBV11-3
j_call: TRBJ2-2
cdr3_aa: CASSPDRGNTGELFF

v_call: TRBV5-1
j_call: TRBJ1-2
cdr3_aa: CASSARDRGDYGYTF

v_call: TRBV19
j_call: TRBJ2-7
cdr3_aa: CASSISDESYEQYF

v_call: TRBV15
j_call: TRBJ2-5
cdr3_aa: CATSREQLEQRETQYF

v_call: TRBV6-1
j_call: TRBJ2-1
cdr3_aa: CASRERLVGSSYNEQFF

v_call: TRBV5-1
j_call: TRBJ2-7
cdr3_aa: CASSLGESYEQYF

v_call: TRBV30
j_call: TRBJ1-3
cdr3_aa: CAFIRRSGNTIYF

v_call: TRBV30
j_call: TRBJ2-3
cdr3_aa: CAWSYGHLGGTDTQYF

v_call: TRBV4-3
j_call: TRBJ2-7
cdr3_aa: CASSQVYTGPYEQYF

v_call: TRBV20-1
j_call: TRBJ2-7
cdr3_aa: CSAPTKPGQGYEQYF

v_call: TRBV5-5
j_call: TRBJ1-5
cdr3_aa: CASSIQTGLNQPQHF

v_call: TRBV5-5
j_call: TRBJ2-6
cdr3_aa: CASSSPGANVLTF

v_call: TRBV7-8
j_call: TRBJ2-3
cdr3_aa: CASSMGLKSTDTQYF

v_call: TRBV5-4
j_call: TRBJ2-1
cdr3_aa: CASSFGGGPDYNEQFF

v_call: TRBV27
j_call: TRBJ1-2
cdr3_aa: CASSAQGARAYGYTF

v_call: TRBV9
j_call: TRBJ2-3
cdr3_aa: CASSAPGTDTQYF

v_call: TRBV6-2/TRBV6-3
j_call: TRBJ2-7
cdr3_aa: CASSYSSGEPRSYEQYF

v_call: TRBV5-1
j_call: TRBJ2-2
cdr3_aa: CASSPWDRVGDTGELFF